This T cell receptor beta chain was sequenced during a study of regulatory T cells in long-lasting Graves disease listed by TCRdb under 2021. A note on the overall study: Patients with newly diagnosed Graves' disease had been on antithyroid drugs for under 3 months. This study used TCR sequencing and RNA sequencing of peripheral blood to compare persistent Graves' disease patients against newly diagnosed Graves' disease patients. The study was conducted in China and was registered as a clinical trial. TCR sequencing covered some 13 persistent and about 20 newly diagnosed Graves' disease patients, 33 samples in total.

Overall results and qualifications from the work: Preferential use of TRBV28, TRBJ1-2 and TRBJ2-5 was observed in persistent disease, whereas TRBV20-1 and TRBJ2-1 were favored in newly diagnosed disease. Peripheral blood alone was examined, since thyroid tissue, which constituted the primary lesion, could not be accessed. The authors noted that the small sample size was a limitation that may lower accuracy. Patients with persistent disease shared more public clonotypes (approximately 2,500) than newly diagnosed patients did (about 970). Persistent Graves' disease patients showed lower TCR Shannon entropy and fewer highly expanded clones than newly diagnosed patients, suggesting clonal expansion. Sequencing and analysis were limited to the TCR beta chain.

This clonotype was counted at least ten times. Its antigen is still unknown. It has no much larger one-base neighbor in the sample; base qualities were not kept. Libraries were built with multiplex PCR. These reads were obtained on an Illumina HiSeq 4000. TCR beta libraries were built with iRepertoire HTBI primers and Arm-PCR amplification of CDR3 regions. PCR products were gel purified before sequencing. Concerning the study's data processing: A total of some 60 TRBV and 14 TRBJ segments were identified across samples and were used for gene usage analysis of CDR3 amino acid clonotypes. COPE and FqMerger were used to merge filtered high-quality paired reads into contigs. BLAST was used to align contigs to IMGT TRBV, TRBD and TRBJ reference genes, and CDR3 was defined according to IMGT. Any clonotype with a frequency above 0.1% was counted as a highly expanded clone. Shannon entropy was used to measure repertoire diversity, and the Gini coefficient was used to measure V-J evenness. A clonotype found in more than one individual was treated as public. Using fastp trimming at Q25 and MiXCR clonotype assembly, TCRdb reanalyzed the public sequencing data and kept in-frame beta chains. Entries that share a CDR3 protein sequence are merged under the most common genes and DNA. The V and J calls, along with clone size, are taken from TCRdb and not from the paper's own processing. The sample profile shows some 410,000 distinct CDR3 sequences; about a sixth of them were found once. Of the sample, about 11% is held by the ten largest clones.

The sample's time point label, in plain terms: newly diagnosed GD, antithyroid drugs for less than 3 months. For both TCR sequencing and RNA sequencing, RNA was extracted from PBMCs using TRIzol. Graves' disease was diagnosed according to American Thyroid Association guidelines. Patients for the study were recruited at an endocrinology department in Xi'an, China. From each patient, around 9 milliliters of peripheral blood was collected into an EDTA anticoagulant tube. Ficoll Paque Plus density gradient separation was used to isolate PBMCs, and no additional T cell sorting was done. An Agilent 2100 Bioanalyzer and agarose gel were used to check RNA quality, and a NanoDrop 2000 was used to measure RNA concentration. The CDR3 covers 14 residues, taking in both the cysteine and the phenylalanine. The read is trimmed to its CDR3 DNA, 42 bases read in frame from base 1. The germline V gene encodes CDR1 DFQATT and CDR2 SNEGSKA (reference sequence). Trimming at the junction amounts to 6 bases on V and 2 bases on J, and the germline ends lie 15 bases apart.

In addition, the sample was reused for a study of T cells in Graves' hyperthyroidism and ophthalmopathy. As described in the second report: Stable Graves' hyperthyroidism was defined as no progression to ophthalmopathy during 18 months of follow-up. Hyperthyroidism patients were aged 18 to 65 years and newly diagnosed, with disease duration of less than 2 months. Patients with uncontrolled infections, other autoimmune diseases, pregnancy or lactation were excluded. Diagnoses were based on clinical symptoms, serum thyroxine and TRAb, thyroid ultrasound and orbital computed tomography. The TCR CDR3 was subjected to a first round of RT-PCR using the HTBI primer set and the Qiagen OneStep RT-PCR kit. Blood samples also contained most of the expanded thyroid clonotypes (frequency above 0.001), which suggests that blood repertoires may reflect thyroid immune responses. Ophthalmopathy was separated from stable hyperthyroidism by a 13 V-J signature model, with around 90% sensitivity and approximately 84% specificity obtained in cross-validation and 80%/75% obtained in testing. During validation, the model predicted progression to ophthalmopathy a median of about 6.3 months ahead of onset, with roughly 65% sensitivity and 72.22% specificity. TCR V-J signatures able to tell the groups apart were searched for in a discovery cohort of 100 or so patients, of whom more than 40 had Graves' ophthalmopathy and 55 to 65 had stable Graves' hyperthyroidism. Whether ophthalmopathy could be predicted prospectively was tested in an independent validation cohort made up of roughly 20 hyperthyroidism patients plus 17 patients who later progressed to ophthalmopathy. For training and testing, the 100 or so patients in the discovery cohort were randomly divided in a 7:3 ratio. The study also compared thyroid tissue and blood T-cell repertoires from 5 to 7 Graves' hyperthyroidism patients. After sampling, hyperthyroidism patients received methimazole starting at 30 mg daily, and ophthalmopathy patients received high-dose intravenous methylprednisolone. A second multiplex PCR round built the libraries, followed by size selection and purification. Sequencing of the libraries was done on an Illumina HiSeq2000 using paired-end 100 bp reads. SOAPnuke was used to process the raw data, removing reads that contained adapters or uncalled bases, had a mean Phred below 15, or lacked an exact match to the constant primer or identifier. High-quality paired reads were merged with COPE v1.2.5, and unique nucleotide sequences were defined as clonotypes. MiTCR v1.1 was used to align clonotypes to the IMGT TRBV, TRBD and TRBJ reference segments. Analysis was restricted to V-J combinations with a frequency above 0.0001, which covered roughly 99% of repertoires. The TCS score was defined as the ratio of F50 (clonal expansion) to E x V (chaos), calculated using BLOSUM62-based TCRdist between CDR3 peptides within each V-J. Welch's t-statistics and random forest reduced fewer than 600 V-J features to 13, which were used in a naive Bayes classifier (R e1071). No statistical method was used to fix the sample size in advance, and group allocation was not hidden from the investigators. The paper describes TCR Vbeta CDR3 sequencing of 135 peripheral blood samples, made up of 43 ophthalmopathy patients, around 73 hyperthyroidism patients and about 17 progressor patients.

The sequence is built from TRBV20-1 and TRBJ2-3, with the D segment identity uncertain. The source material was peripheral blood mononuclear cells (PBMCs), sampled at new diagnosis, from a patient treated with antithyroid drugs. The origin of this receptor is a woman between 25 and 40 years old with Graves disease. Donor details come from another sample of the same person, matched by shared clones. The DNA sequence reads TGCAGTGCCCAGCCAAAGTATCCCACAGATACGCAGTATTTT. This yields the protein CSAQPKYPTDTQYF.